This T cell receptor beta chain was observed in a study of cytomegalovirus exposure and HLA in healthy donors. The wider study: Early released data had approximately 86 million unique TCRs, all coming from HLA-typed donors.

Trimming removed 11 bases from V and 7 bases from J; junction bases left unmatched: 18. This CDR3 region has 15 residues. Germline V lookup: CDR1 MNHNS, CDR2 SASEGT. Study results and caveats: The majority of CMV-associated TCR beta chains were reported as apparently HLA-restricted in a later analysis.

Remarks on this clone: The antigen is unknown.

Primers for the PCR totalled 60 Vbeta and 13 Jbeta. Method: immunoSEQ multiplex PCR; TCRdb's copy keeps in-frame clones and lacks some. The sample lists 100,000 to 150,000 clones; 10% were seen once. The rearrangement joins TRBV6-1 to TRBJ2-7; 9 nucleotides agree with TRBD1. Material for sequencing was PBMCs. The origin of this receptor is a woman aged 18-29 years in good health and CMV-seropositive. The DNA of the CDR3 is TGTGCCGCCGGGGAATCCGGGACAGGGTTCTCTGAGCAGTACTTC. Translation: CAAGESGTGFSEQYF.